This is a list of T cell receptor beta chains from one sample in a study of shared clonotypes between healthy human individuals. Only in-frame clones appear in the TCRdb table, and some are missing; sequencing was by immunoSEQ multiplex PCR. In the table there are about 2.1 million clones, about 93% of which are singletons. Sequencing was done on a sample of naive CD8+ T cells from PBMCs. These receptors were taken from a man between 18 and 35 years old in good health. Some clones in this sample may be carry-over from other donors' samples. The CDR3 runs from the conserved cysteine through the conserved F or W. Each record gives: J gene, D gene, V gene, CDR3 length, clone size, CDR3 DNA, CDR3 protein. D genes are given only for firm matches. Expanded clones are given a class, and other clones once, few, many or no size at all.

TRBJ2-5	NA	TRBV7-2	14	NA	TGTGCCAGCAGCTTAGTTAGGCCGGGTGAGACCCAGTACTTC	CASSLVRPGETQYF
TRBJ1-1	TRBD1	TRBV27	15	NA	TGTGCCAGCAGTTTACAGGGACAGGGGAACACTGAAGCTTTCTTT	CASSLQGQGNTEAFF
TRBJ2-1	TRBD2	TRBV18	17	NA	TGTGCCAGCTCGTTTGGACTAGCGGGGACCTCCTACAATGAGCAGTTCTTC	CASSFGLAGTSYNEQFF
TRBJ2-1	TRBD2	TRBV13	16	NA	TGTGCCAGCAGCTTAGCCGCTAGCGGGCCCTACAATGAGCAGTTCTTC	CASSLAASGPYNEQFF
TRBJ1-4	NA	TRBV27	14	NA	TGTGCCAGCAGTTTAGGGGGACCCAGTGGTGGACTGTTTTTT	CASSLGGPSGGLFF
TRBJ1-4	TRBD1	TRBV7-9	15	NA	TGTGCCAGCAGCCCCGGGACAGGTCTGCTTGAAAAACTGTTTTTT	CASSPGTGLLEKLFF
TRBJ2-1	NA	TRBV27	15	NA	TGTGCCAGCAGTTTATCCGGCGTGCCCTACAATGAGCAGTTCTTC	CASSLSGVPYNEQFF
TRBJ2-7	TRBD1	TRBV7-8	15	NA	TGTGCCAGCAGCCCACCCGGGACAGCCTTTGTTTTGCAGTACTTC	CASSPPGTAFVLQYF
TRBJ1-2	NA	TRBV2	9	NA	TGTGCCAGCAGTGGAGGCTACACCTTC	CASSGGYTF
TRBJ2-7	TRBD1	TRBV11-2	15	NA	TGTGCCAGCAGGGGACCGGGACAGGGGCTTTACGAGCAGTACTTC	CASRGPGQGLYEQYF
TRBJ2-1	NA	TRBV29-1	14	NA	TGCAGCGTCGGAGGGGGGGGCTCCTACAATGAGCAGTTCTTC	CSVGGGGSYNEQFF
TRBJ2-7	NA	TRBV7-8	13	NA	TGTGCCAGCAGCCTGAGTCTTAGCGGCGAGCAGTACTTC	CASSLSLSGEQYF
TRBJ1-1	NA	TRBV29-1	14	NA	TGCAGCGTAGTCCTCGGACGGACGAACACTGAAGCTTTCTTT	CSVVLGRTNTEAFF
TRBJ2-7	NA	TRBV9	14	NA	TGTGCCAGCAGCCCCGGCGCCGGAGGATACGAGCAGTACTTC	CASSPGAGGYEQYF
TRBJ1-5	NA	TRBV27	15	once	TGTGCCAGCAGTTTATACCAGGGGTCCCGTCAGCCCCAGCATTTT	CASSLYQGSRQPQHF
TRBJ2-2	TRBD1	TRBV11-2	14	NA	TGTGCCAGCAGCTTTGGTACAGGGGCCGGGGAGCTGTTTTTT	CASSFGTGAGELFF
TRBJ1-2	NA	TRBV7-9	14	NA	TGTGCCAGCATCTCGACAGCAAGTAACTATGGCTACACCTTC	CASISTASNYGYTF
TRBJ2-7	NA	TRBV4-1	15	NA	TGCGCCAGCAGCCAAGATCTTGGGACCGCCGACGAGCAGTACTTC	CASSQDLGTADEQYF
TRBJ2-5	TRBD1	TRBV6-5	14	NA	TGTGCCAGCAGCCTCACAGGGGGCCGGGAGACCCAGTACTTC	CASSLTGGRETQYF
TRBJ2-2	NA	TRBV4-1	15	NA	TGCGCCAGCAGCCAAGGGTTGGGTCCTACGGGGGAGCTGTTTTTT	CASSQGLGPTGELFF
TRBJ2-7	NA	TRBV7-9	14	NA	TGTGCCAGCAGCTGGACGGAGAGCTCCTACGAGCAGTACTTC	CASSWTESSYEQYF
TRBJ1-2	NA	TRBV4-1	18	NA	TGCGCCAGCAGTCCCTCACATTCCGGAGGAAGAAGTAACTATGGCTACACCTTC	CASSPSHSGGRSNYGYTF
TRBJ2-1	TRBD2	TRBV4-1	17	once	TGCGCCAGCAGCCAAGAAACCCCCGGACTAGCGGCCAATGAGCAGTTCTTC	CASSQETPGLAANEQFF
TRBJ2-7	NA	TRBV27	14	NA	TGTGCCAGCAGTTTTGTTGAGGGGGCCTACGAGCAGTACTTC	CASSFVEGAYEQYF
TRBJ1-2	NA	TRBV9	17	NA	TGTGCCAGCAGCGTATACCCTGGACTGTTTGAGGGTTATGGCTACACCTTC	CASSVYPGLFEGYGYTF
TRBJ2-1	TRBD2	TRBV11-1	16	NA	TGTGCCAGCAGCTTAGTAACTAGCGGCTTCTACAATGAGCAGTTCTTC	CASSLVTSGFYNEQFF
TRBJ2-1	NA	TRBV10-3	13	once	TGTGCCATCAGGGCGGGGCAGGGCGGTGAGCAGTTCTTC	CAIRAGQGGEQFF
TRBJ2-2	NA	TRBV27	14	NA	TGTGCCAGCAGTTTATTGCGGAGCACCGGGGAGCTGTTTTTT	CASSLLRSTGELFF
TRBJ2-1	NA	TRBV7-9	13	NA	TGTGCCAGCAGCTTAGTGAGGGCTAATGAGCAGTTCTTC	CASSLVRANEQFF
TRBJ2-2	NA	TRBV28	16	NA	TGTGCCAGCAGTTTGATCCTGTCCGGGAACACCGGGGAGCTGTTTTTT	CASSLILSGNTGELFF
TRBJ2-1	NA	TRBV13	15	NA	TGTGCCAGCAGCTTTAGCGGTTTCCTGGGGAATGAGCAGTTCTTC	CASSFSGFLGNEQFF
TRBJ2-6	NA	TRBV27	16	NA	TGTGCCAGCAGTCTCCACCCGGGTTCCGGGGCCAACGTCCTGACTTTC	CASSLHPGSGANVLTF
TRBJ1-1	NA	TRBV5-4	16	NA	TGTGCCAGCAGCTTAAAGCTGGGGTACGGGGACACTGAAGCTTTCTTT	CASSLKLGYGDTEAFF
TRBJ2-2	TRBD2	TRBV5-1	19	NA	TGCGCCAGCAGCCTTACCTACACTAGCGGGCTCCAGGACACCGGGGAGCTGTTTTTT	CASSLTYTSGLQDTGELFF
TRBJ2-1	TRBD2	TRBV9	19	NA	TGTGCCAGCAGCCTTCAGGGTAGCGGGACTGGGAGCTCCTACAATGAGCAGTTCTTC	CASSLQGSGTGSSYNEQFF
TRBJ1-2	NA	TRBV9	15	once	TGTGCCAGCAGCGTAGGCCGGAACGACCTTTATGGCTACACCTTC	CASSVGRNDLYGYTF
TRBJ2-5	NA	TRBV28	13	NA	TGTGCCAGCAGTATGAACAGAAAAGAGACCCAGTACTTC	CASSMNRKETQYF
TRBJ2-7	NA	TRBV21-1	15	NA	TGTGCCAGCAGCAAATTGGGGGGAAAGGCTTACGAGCAGTACTTC	CASSKLGGKAYEQYF
TRBJ1-2	NA	TRBV7-9	14	NA	TGTGCCAGCAGCTTAAATCACCAGTTTGAAGGCTACACCTTC	CASSLNHQFEGYTF
TRBJ2-1	NA	TRBV28	14	NA	TGTGCCAGCAGTTTACGGGGAGGGGGCAATGAGCAGTTCTTC	CASSLRGGGNEQFF
TRBJ1-5	NA	TRBV27	17	NA	TGTGCCAGCAGTCCCGACCCCCCGACAGTGCTTCATCAGCCCCAGCATTTT	CASSPDPPTVLHQPQHF
TRBJ2-1	NA	TRBV21-1	20	NA	TGTGCCAGCAGCAAAACCCAAAAAATCGAATTAGCGGGAGGCTACAATGAGCAGTTCTTC	CASSKTQKIELAGGYNEQFF
TRBJ2-2	TRBD2	TRBV6-5	13	NA	TGTGCCAGCAGTTACCGGGGGGCCGGGGAGCTGTTTTTT	CASSYRGAGELFF
TRBJ2-7	NA	TRBV5-4	13	NA	TGTGCCAGCAGCCCCCGGGAAAGCTACGAGCAGTACTTC	CASSPRESYEQYF
TRBJ1-2	NA	TRBV7-3	17	NA	TGTGCCAGCAGCTTCACCGGGGGAACCAATCCTAACTATGGCTACACCTTC	CASSFTGGTNPNYGYTF
TRBJ2-1	NA	TRBV7-9	16	once	TGTGCCAGCACCCTGGGGACGCGTCTTAACTTCAGCGAGCAGTTCTTC	CASTLGTRLNFSEQFF
TRBJ1-2	TRBD1	TRBV9	15	NA	TGTGCCAGCAGCCGGGACAGTTTGATTAACTATGGCTACACCTTC	CASSRDSLINYGYTF
TRBJ1-6	NA	TRBV9	17	NA	TGTGCCAGCAGCTCCTCCCCTAGGGAGTCCTATAATTCACCCCTCCACTTT	CASSSSPRESYNSPLHF
TRBJ1-3	NA	TRBV6-5	12	NA	TGTGCCAGCGGGGGCTCTGGAAACACCATATATTTT	CASGGSGNTIYF
TRBJ2-5	TRBD2	TRBV13	16	NA	TGTGCCAGCAGCTTAGCGGTGGCGGGGGTCCAAGAGACCCAGTACTTC	CASSLAVAGVQETQYF
TRBJ2-7	TRBD2	TRBV28	15	NA	TGTGCCAGCAGTTTCTCACTAGCGGGAGTTATCGTGCAGTACTTC	CASSFSLAGVIVQYF
TRBJ1-2	TRBD1	TRBV27	14	NA	TGTGCCAGCAGTTCTCTGAGGGACAGCTATGGCTACACCTTC	CASSSLRDSYGYTF
TRBJ1-5	NA	TRBV6-4	15	NA	TGTGCCAGCAGTGACACGGGGATAAAAGATCAGCCCCAGCATTTT	CASSDTGIKDQPQHF
TRBJ2-1	NA	TRBV19	11	NA	TGTGCTACTTTCGGCGCGGATGAGCAGTTCTTC	CATFGADEQFF
TRBJ2-5	NA	TRBV7-9	14	NA	TGTGCCAGCAGCCCCCGGACAGCACAAGAGACCCAGTACTTC	CASSPRTAQETQYF
TRBJ2-7	TRBD2	TRBV5-1	14	NA	TGCGCCAGCAGCTTGGGTAGCGGGAGTTACGAGCAGTACTTC	CASSLGSGSYEQYF
TRBJ2-1	NA	TRBV28	12	once	TGTGCCAGCATCGGGAGTCAGGTTGAGCAGTTCTTC	CASIGSQVEQFF
TRBJ2-1	NA	TRBV7-3	13	NA	TGTGCCAGCAGCTTAATAACCGACAATGAGCAGTTCTTC	CASSLITDNEQFF
TRBJ1-1	TRBD1	TRBV5-6	14	NA	TGTGCCAGCAGCTTGGCTCTTCAGGGGGTGGAGGCTTTCTTT	CASSLALQGVEAFF